Listed here are 21 T cell receptor beta chains from one sample, sequenced in a study of control samples from healthy donors and cancer patients. Sequencing used immunoSEQ multiplex PCR; TCRdb keeps in-frame clones, though not all of them. The sample lists roughly 370,000 clones, 80% to 95% occurring once. Sequenced input: PBMCs. These receptors all come from a middle-aged man with head and neck cancer.

This chain links TRBV24-1 with TRBJ1-2; D might be TRBD1 (6 bases). CDR3 size: 15 residues. V shed 3 bases and J shed 0 bases, with 10 bases lying between them. Germline V lookup: CDR1 KGHDR, CDR2 SFDVKD. CDR3 in amino acids: CATSDGGYSNYGYTF. The CDR3 coding sequence is TGTGCCACCAGTGATGGGGGCTATTCTAACTATGGCTACACCTTC.

The V and J genes are TRBV29-1 and TRBJ2-7; 10 nucleotides agree with TRBD1. With 7 bases clipped from V and 7 bases from J, the junction kept 10 bases outside the gene matches. Germline V gene lookup returns CDR1 SQVTM and CDR2 ANQGSEA. CDR3 length equals 13 residues. The DNA of the CDR3 is TGCAGCGGCCGGACAGGGGGTACGAGTGAGCAGTACTTC. Its protein product is CSGRTGGTSEQYF.

V usage is TRBV19 and J usage is TRBJ2-7, with 8 bases that match TRBD1. The junction had 3 bases not matched to a gene; V was cut back by 4 bases and J by 1 base. CDR1 LNHDA and CDR2 SQIVND come from the germline V gene (reference sequence). The CDR3 runs to 14 residues. The CDR3 region is CASSNQGASYEQYF. CDR3 in DNA: TGTGCCAGTAGTAACCAGGGGGCTTCCTACGAGCAGTACTTC.

This clone occurred once. V gene TRBV5-1 combines with J gene TRBJ2-3, with TRBD2 matching over 11 bases. CDR1 SGHRS and CDR2 YFSETQ come from the germline V gene. This CDR3 is built from 16 residues. Trimming removed 4 bases from V and 2 bases from J; junction bases left unmatched: 6. CDR3 loop: CASSPLAGGPTDTQYF. The CDR3 region has the DNA TGCGCCAGCAGCCCGCTAGCGGGGGGACCCACAGATACGCAGTATTTT.

The rearrangement links TRBV4-3 to TRBJ1-2; 7 bases match TRBD1. With 1 base clipped from V and 4 bases from J, the junction kept 6 bases outside the gene matches. The CDR3 runs 15 residues. The germline CDR1 and CDR2 sequences are LGHNA and YSLEER. The CDR3 region is CASSQVTGYGYGYTF. The CDR3 DNA is TGCGCCAGCAGCCAAGTGACAGGGTATGGCTATGGCTACACCTTC.

The chain has TRBV28 and TRBJ2-1, with TRBD2 matching 12 bases. The V gene's germline CDR1 is MDHEN and CDR2 SYDVKM. CDR3 length: 16 amino acids. The V and J ends lost 1 base and 4 bases, in that order; junction bases with no gene match: 2. The CDR3 region has the DNA TGTGCCAGCAGTTTATATCTAGCGGGAGGGTACAATGAGCAGTTCTTC. Translation gives CASSLYLAGGYNEQFF.

The chain carries TRBV9 and TRBJ2-5; 13 nucleotides match TRBD2. Unmatched junction bases numbered 0, after V lost 0 bases and J lost 7 bases. Per the germline V gene, CDR1 is SGDLS and CDR2 is YYNGEE. This CDR3 has 14 amino acids. CDR3: CASSVGLAGGTQYF. CDR3 nucleotide sequence: TGTGCCAGCAGCGTAGGACTAGCGGGGGGGACCCAGTACTTC.

The chain uses TRBV30 and TRBJ1-1; D is ambiguous. Per the germline V gene, CDR1 is GTSNPN and CDR2 is SVGIG (reference sequence). Trimming pared 5 bases from V and 5 bases from J, leaving 18 bases between. This CDR3 is 14 amino acids long. CDR3 nucleotide sequence: TGTGCCTGGTCTCCCGGCCGGTCGGGGACTGAAGCTTTCTTT. This gives the protein CAWSPGRSGTEAFF.

This chain links TRBV6-5 with TRBJ1-2, with no clear D. Germline V gene lookup returns CDR1 MNHEY and CDR2 SVGAGI. With 4 bases removed from V and 1 base from J, the gap between germline ends came to 4 bases. The CDR3 covers 12 residues. CDR3 nucleotide sequence: TGTGCCAGCAGTTTTAGTAACTATGGCTACACCTTC. Amino acid sequence: CASSFSNYGYTF.

V gene TRBV4-3 combines with J gene TRBJ1-5; D is undetermined. CDR3 length: 16 amino acids. Germline assignment: CDR1 LGHNA and CDR2 YSLEER. V lost 1 base and J lost 0, with 10 bases in between. The CDR3 is CASSQAVRYSNQPQHF. The CDR3 DNA reads TGCGCCAGCAGCCAAGCGGTCCGGTATAGCAATCAGCCCCAGCATTTT.

A word on this clone: This sample includes further DNA sequences coding for the same CDR3. The chain is built from TRBV19 and TRBJ1-1; D ambiguous. V gave up 3 bases and J gave up 2 bases, with 4 bases separating them. The CDR3 extends over 12 amino acids. Germline assignment: CDR1 LNHDA and CDR2 SQIVND (reference sequence). CDR3 sequence reads: CASSIRNTEAFF. CDR3 coding DNA: TGTGCCAGTAGTATTAGAAACACTGAAGCTTTCTTT.

The chain joins TRBV2 to TRBJ1-1, with 11 positions matching TRBD1. J gave up 5 bases and V 5 bases, and 7 bases lay outside the gene matches. The CDR3 covers 15 residues. CDR1 and CDR2 from the germline V gene are SNHLY and FYNNEI. The CDR3: CASSPRDRGRTEAFF. The CDR3 nucleotides read TGTGCCAGCAGTCCCCGGGACAGGGGGAGAACTGAAGCTTTCTTT.

The chain links TRBV4-1 to TRBJ2-3, with a tentative D call TRBD2 (6 bases). CDR3 length: 16 residues. V lost 4 bases and J lost 0, with 14 bases in between. Germline CDR1 MGHRA, CDR2 YSYEKL. The chain's CDR3 is CASSLLTGTSTDTQYF. The CDR3 coding sequence is TGCGCCAGCAGCCTCCTTACCGGGACTAGCACAGATACGCAGTATTTT.

The chain combines TRBV7-9 with TRBJ1-5; 8 bases map to TRBD1. CDR1 is SEHNR, CDR2 FQNEAQ, per germline (reference sequence). This CDR3 region has 13 residues. V dropped 10 bases and J dropped 4; count of bases not matched to a gene: 6. This CDR3 is CATGGQGNQPQHF. The CDR3 nucleotides read TGTGCCACCGGCGGACAGGGTAATCAGCCCCAGCATTTT.

The chain is built from TRBV6-1 and TRBJ1-1, with D possibly matching TRBD1 (6 bases). The V gene lost 0 bases and the J gene lost 1 base, with 9 bases spanning the gap. The CDR3 covers 15 residues. Germline CDR1 and CDR2: MNHNS and SASEGT. The CDR3: CASSEANRANTEAFF. As DNA, the CDR3 is TGTGCCAGCAGTGAAGCGAACAGGGCGAACACTGAAGCTTTCTTT.

The chain links TRBV2 to TRBJ1-4; 8 bases are shared with TRBD1. CDR3 length: 15 amino acids. Germline CDR1 reads SNHLY; CDR2 reads FYNNEI. The V and J ends lost 5 bases and 4 bases, in that order; junction bases with no gene match: 6. In nucleotides, the CDR3 is TGTGCCAGCAGTCAGACAGGGGCTCATAATGAAAAACTGTTTTTT. Amino acids: CASSQTGAHNEKLFF. The whole variable domain, remainder taken from reference TRBV2 and TRBJ1-4, is EPEVTQTPSHQVTQMGQEVILRCVPISNHLYFYWYRQILGQKVEFLVSFYNNEISEKSEIFDDQFSVERPDGSNFTLKIRSTKLEDSAMYFCASSQTGAHNEKLFFGSGTQLSVL.

This clone was seen just once. The chain links TRBV19 to TRBJ2-7, with a possible D match to TRBD2 (5 bases). This CDR3 comprises 15 residues. Deletions cut 5 bases from V and 3 bases from J, with 17 bases between. Germline V gene sequence: CDR1 LNHDA, CDR2 SQIVND (reference sequence). CDR3 nucleotide sequence: TGTGCCAGTAGTCAACTTCCGGGATCAATCTACGAGCAGTACTTC. Translating gives CASSQLPGSIYEQYF.

The V gene is TRBV7-9, the J gene TRBJ1-1; D gene unclear. Germline values: CDR1 SEHNR, CDR2 FQNEAQ (reference sequence). With 2 bases removed from V and 8 bases from J, the gap between germline ends came to 9 bases. This CDR3 spans 12 amino acids. CDR3 loop: CASSLRTPEAFF. The CDR3 nucleotides are TGTGCCAGCAGCTTAAGGACTCCCGAAGCTTTCTTT.

This clone was counted a few times. The gene calls are TRBV6-2 or TRBV6-3 and TRBJ1-2; the D gene is possibly TRBD1 (5 bases). Germline V gene lookup returns CDR1 MNHEY and CDR2 SVGEGT. The CDR3 spans 13 residues. Deletions cut 2 bases from V and 8 bases from J, with 12 bases between. CDR3 sequence reads: CASSYGGVPGYTF. In nucleotides, the CDR3 is TGTGCCAGCAGTTACGGGGGTGTACCCGGCTACACCTTC.

V gene TRBV3-1 (or the pseudogene TRBV3-2) combines with J gene TRBJ2-7; D is ambiguous. The germline V gene has CDR1 LGHDT and CDR2 YNNKEL (reference sequence). CDR3 length: 15 amino acids. Deletions cut 4 bases from V and 3 bases from J, with 16 bases between. The CDR3 nucleotides read TGTGCCAGCAGCCTTTTCCGGAACCCTAGCTACGAGCAGTACTTC. Amino acid sequence: CASSLFRNPSYEQYF.

The gene calls are TRBV6-1 and TRBJ1-5; D may be TRBD1 (5 bases). The CDR3 has 14 amino acids. Germline loops: CDR1 MNHNS, CDR2 SASEGT. V was trimmed by 2 bases and J by 6 bases, leaving 11 bases between them. CDR3 nucleotide sequence: TGTGCCAGCAGTGAAAGGACATTTGGTCAGCCCCAGCATTTT. Its translation: CASSERTFGQPQHF.